This is a list of T cell receptor beta chains from one sample in a study of shared clonotypes between healthy human individuals. Profiling relied on immunoSEQ multiplex PCR, and the TCRdb table lists in-frame clones only, not all of them. The profile covers millions of clones, with roughly 92% appearing a single time and about 0.13% taken by the ten largest. Sequenced input: naive CD4+ T cells sorted from blood. Receptor source: a man between 18 and 29 years old in good health. Each CDR3 is given with its conserved first and last residue. A D gene is named only where the DNA matches it firmly. The size field is filled for only some rows; it gives once, few, many or a size class.

v_gene	j_gene	d_gene	abundance	CDR3aa	CDR3nt
TRBV9	TRBJ2-1	NA	NA	CASSEARSEISYNEQFF	TGTGCCAGCAGCGAGGCCCGGAGTGAGATATCCTACAATGAGCAGTTCTTC
TRBV28	TRBJ2-3	NA	NA	CASSLPAGAGTDTQYF	TGTGCCAGCAGTTTACCCGCAGGGGCGGGCACAGATACGCAGTATTTT
TRBV6-6	TRBJ2-7	TRBD1	NA	CASSPDRGPSEQYF	TGTGCCAGCAGCCCGGACAGGGGCCCCTCCGAGCAGTACTTC
TRBV6-5	TRBJ2-3	NA	NA	CASGRGFTDTQYF	TGTGCCAGCGGGCGGGGCTTCACAGATACGCAGTATTTT
TRBV19	TRBJ1-1	NA	NA	CASSILGEAFF	TGTGCCAGTAGTATACTGGGTGAAGCTTTCTTT
TRBV18	TRBJ2-7	NA	NA	CASSLQTGTRDEQYF	TGTGCCAGCTCACTCCAAACTGGGACGCGGGACGAGCAGTACTTC
TRBV5-1	TRBJ1-4	NA	NA	CASSLAGTNEKLFF	TGCGCCAGCAGCTTGGCCGGGACTAATGAAAAACTGTTTTTT
TRBV6-1	TRBJ2-3	NA	NA	CASSEVLGGISTDTQYF	TGTGCCAGCAGTGAAGTCCTTGGGGGGATCAGCACAGATACGCAGTATTTT
TRBV5-1	TRBJ2-7	TRBD1	NA	CASSLEAPGTGTYEQYF	TGCGCCAGCAGCTTGGAGGCGCCCGGGACAGGAACCTACGAGCAGTACTTC
TRBV7-2	TRBJ2-3	NA	NA	CASSAGQAGVDTQYF	TGTGCCAGCAGCGCGGGCCAAGCCGGGGTAGATACGCAGTATTTT
TRBV25-1	TRBJ1-1	NA	few	CASEGMNMNTEAFF	TGTGCCAGCGAAGGGATGAACATGAACACTGAAGCTTTCTTT
TRBV6-5	TRBJ2-5	NA	NA	CASSQGETQYF	TGTGCCAGCAGCCAAGGCGAGACCCAGTACTTC
TRBV4-3	TRBJ2-7	NA	NA	CASSQGASESGSYEQYF	TGCGCCAGCAGCCAAGGGGCTAGCGAATCGGGCTCCTACGAGCAGTACTTC
TRBV2	TRBJ1-1	NA	NA	CASSERWDAEAFF	TGTGCCAGCAGTGAAAGATGGGATGCTGAAGCTTTCTTT
TRBV7-9	TRBJ2-7	TRBD2	NA	CASSQRAGDSYEQYF	TGTGCCAGCAGCCAGCGAGCGGGAGACTCCTACGAGCAGTACTTC
TRBV19	TRBJ2-7	TRBD1	NA	CASRGDRETSEQYF	TGTGCCAGTAGAGGGGACAGGGAGACGAGCGAGCAGTACTTC
TRBV5-6	TRBJ1-5	TRBD1	NA	CASSLTPGQENQPQHF	TGTGCCAGCAGCTTGACTCCGGGACAGGAAAATCAGCCCCAGCATTTT
TRBV5-1	TRBJ2-1	NA	NA	CASSNRQDEQFF	TGCGCCAGCAGCAACCGACAGGATGAGCAGTTCTTC
TRBV6-1	TRBJ2-5	NA	NA	CASSAAPVKGGETQYF	TGTGCCAGCAGTGCGGCCCCGGTAAAAGGGGGAGAGACCCAGTACTTC
TRBV11-3	TRBJ2-3	NA	NA	CASSLRFGGLGDTQYF	TGTGCCAGCAGCTTACGCTTCGGGGGCCTGGGAGATACGCAGTATTTT
TRBV27	TRBJ1-6	NA	NA	CASAPGTFSYNSPLHF	TGTGCCAGCGCCCCCGGTACGTTCTCCTATAATTCACCCCTCCACTTT
TRBV7-2	TRBJ2-3	TRBD2	NA	CASSALLAGGTDTQYF	TGTGCCAGCAGCGCCTTACTAGCGGGAGGAACAGATACGCAGTATTTT
TRBV2	TRBJ1-5	TRBD1	once	CASRNDRDRVLQPQHF	TGTGCCAGCAGAAACGACCGGGACAGGGTGCTTCAGCCCCAGCATTTT
TRBV28	TRBJ2-5	TRBD2	NA	CASSGSGTRETQYF	TGTGCCAGCAGCGGTTCCGGGACTAGGGAGACCCAGTACTTC
TRBV29-1	TRBJ2-3	NA	NA	CSVGRVSDTQYF	TGCAGCGTGGGCCGGGTTTCAGATACGCAGTATTTT
TRBV5-8	TRBJ2-5	NA	NA	CASSLRHQETQYF	TGTGCCAGCAGCTTAAGACACCAAGAGACCCAGTACTTC
TRBV30	TRBJ1-1	NA	few	CALHPGATEAFF	TGTGCCTTGCACCCAGGGGCCACTGAAGCTTTCTTT
TRBV30	TRBJ1-1	NA	few	CAWSVAGNTEAFF	TGTGCCTGGAGTGTAGCAGGGAACACTGAAGCTTTCTTT
TRBV6-1	TRBJ2-5	TRBD1	NA	CASRQGQNQETQYF	TGTGCCAGCAGGCAGGGACAGAACCAAGAGACCCAGTACTTC
TRBV10-1	TRBJ2-2	NA	NA	CASMYGRTGELFF	TGCGCCAGCATGTACGGTCGGACCGGGGAGCTGTTTTTT
TRBV11-1	TRBJ1-6	NA	NA	CASSPSDSYYSPLHF	TGTGCCAGCAGCCCTTCCGACAGTTATTATTCACCCCTCCACTTT
TRBV7-2	TRBJ1-2	TRBD1	NA	CASSQRQGPYGYTF	TGTGCCAGCAGCCAACGACAGGGACCCTATGGCTACACCTTC
TRBV27	TRBJ2-2	NA	NA	CASSLPAGGTGELFF	TGTGCCAGCAGTTTACCGGCAGGGGGGACCGGGGAGCTGTTTTTT
TRBV6-6	TRBJ2-7	NA	few	CASSYSSYEQYF	TGTGCCAGCAGTTACTCGTCCTACGAGCAGTACTTC
TRBV5-1	TRBJ2-7	TRBD1	NA	CASSLGTGGPYEQYF	TGCGCCAGCAGCTTGGGGACAGGGGGCCCCTACGAGCAGTACTTC
TRBV7-8	TRBJ1-1	NA	NA	CASSFRGGTEAFF	TGTGCCAGCAGCTTCCGGGGGGGCACTGAAGCTTTCTTT
TRBV7-2	TRBJ2-7	TRBD1	NA	CASSNDRGESYEQYF	TGTGCCAGCAGCAACGACAGGGGCGAGTCCTACGAGCAGTACTTC
TRBV10-3	TRBJ2-2	NA	NA	CAITALPGTGELFF	TGTGCCATCACCGCCCTCCCAGGCACCGGGGAGCTGTTTTTT
TRBV6-6	TRBJ1-2	NA	once	CASSSLTGPGHLLF	TGTGCCAGCAGTTCTTTGACAGGTCCCGGTCACCTCCTCTTC
TRBV6-5	TRBJ2-7	NA	NA	CASRRAGSEQYF	TGTGCCAGCAGACGGGCTGGGTCCGAGCAGTACTTC
TRBV4-1	TRBJ2-5	NA	NA	CASSRLGGAQGQETQYF	TGCGCCAGCAGCCGCCTGGGGGGGGCGCAAGGCCAAGAGACCCAGTACTTC
TRBV5-6	TRBJ1-4	NA	NA	CASSLPTGEKLFF	TGTGCCAGCAGCTTACCGACCGGGGAAAAACTGTTTTTT
TRBV15	TRBJ2-7	NA	once	CATSRTLGGRYEQYF	TGTGCCACCAGCAGGACCCTAGGGGGGCGGTACGAGCAGTACTTC
TRBV6-5	TRBJ1-1	NA	NA	CASSYSNSGNTEAFF	TGTGCCAGCAGTTACTCGAATTCAGGGAACACTGAAGCTTTCTTT
TRBV29-1	TRBJ2-7	NA	NA	CSVGRTDYEQYF	TGCAGCGTTGGGCGGACAGACTACGAGCAGTACTTC
TRBV2	TRBJ2-2	TRBD2	NA	CASKTSGGAGTGELFF	TGTGCCAGCAAGACTAGCGGGGGGGCCGGGACCGGGGAGCTGTTTTTT
TRBV28	TRBJ2-7	NA	NA	CASSPPVGGIHEQYF	TGTGCCAGCAGTCCCCCGGTTGGGGGTATCCACGAGCAGTACTTC
TRBV5-4	TRBJ2-7	TRBD1	NA	CASSSGTASSYEQYF	TGTGCCAGCAGCTCCGGGACAGCGAGCTCCTACGAGCAGTACTTC
TRBV5-1	TRBJ2-5	NA	NA	CASSLERGPETQYF	TGCGCCAGCAGCTTGGAACGGGGGCCAGAGACCCAGTACTTC
TRBV29-1	TRBJ2-3	TRBD2	NA	CSVETSVGGDTQYF	TGCAGCGTTGAAACTAGCGTGGGGGGAGATACGCAGTATTTT
TRBV7-6	TRBJ2-3	TRBD2	NA	CASSLLGSGGTDTQYF	TGTGCCAGCAGCTTACTGGGTAGCGGGGGGACGGATACGCAGTATTTT
TRBV28	TRBJ2-7	NA	NA	CASSQPLGYEQYF	TGTGCCAGCAGCCAACCCCTTGGATACGAGCAGTACTTC
TRBV10-1	TRBJ2-2	NA	NA	CASRTGITGELFF	TGCGCCAGCAGGACAGGCATCACCGGGGAGCTGTTTTTT
TRBV15	TRBJ2-5	NA	NA	CATSRTKETQYF	TGTGCCACCAGCAGGACAAAAGAGACCCAGTACTTC
TRBV6-1	TRBJ2-4	TRBD1	NA	CASSRQGAIQYF	TGTGCCAGCAGTCGACAGGGGGCAATTCAGTACTTC
TRBV28	TRBJ2-3	TRBD2	NA	CASSSGTSGGKGTQYF	TGTGCCAGCAGTTCCGGGACTAGCGGGGGTAAGGGGACGCAGTATTTT
TRBV10-3	TRBJ2-5	NA	NA	CAISERSLETQYF	TGTGCCATCAGTGAACGGTCCCTAGAGACCCAGTACTTC
TRBV11-2	TRBJ1-4	TRBD1	NA	CASSTDRGEKLFF	TGTGCCAGCAGCACCGACAGGGGTGAAAAACTGTTTTTT
TRBV15	TRBJ2-1	TRBD1	NA	CATSRDPKRQGLNEQFF	TGTGCCACCAGCAGAGATCCCAAGAGACAGGGGCTCAATGAGCAGTTCTTC